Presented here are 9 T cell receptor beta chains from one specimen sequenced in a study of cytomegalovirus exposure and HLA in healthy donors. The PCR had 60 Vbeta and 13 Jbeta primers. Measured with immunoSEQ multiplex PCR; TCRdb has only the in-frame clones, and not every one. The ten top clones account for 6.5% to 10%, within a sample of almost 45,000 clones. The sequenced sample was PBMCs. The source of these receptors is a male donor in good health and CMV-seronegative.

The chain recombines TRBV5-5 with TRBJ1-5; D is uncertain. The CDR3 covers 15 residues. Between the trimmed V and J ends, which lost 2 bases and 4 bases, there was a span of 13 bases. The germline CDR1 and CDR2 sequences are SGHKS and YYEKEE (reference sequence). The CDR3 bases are TGTGCCAGCAGCTTTGCAGGCAGGTATAATCAGCCCCAGCATTTT. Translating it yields CASSFAGRYNQPQHF. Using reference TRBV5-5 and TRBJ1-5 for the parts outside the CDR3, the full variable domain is DAGVTQSPTHLIKTRGQQVTLRCSPISGHKSVSWYQQVLGQGPQFIFQYYEKEERGRGNFPDRFSARQFPNYSSELNVNALLLGDSALYLCASSFAGRYNQPQHFGDGTRLSIL.

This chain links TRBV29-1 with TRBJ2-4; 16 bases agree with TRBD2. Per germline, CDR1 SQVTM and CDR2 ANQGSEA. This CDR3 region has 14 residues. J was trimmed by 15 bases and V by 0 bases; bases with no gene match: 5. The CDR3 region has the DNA TGCAGCGTTGAAGATCCGGGGACTAGCGGGAGGGGGTACTTC. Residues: CSVEDPGTSGRGYF.

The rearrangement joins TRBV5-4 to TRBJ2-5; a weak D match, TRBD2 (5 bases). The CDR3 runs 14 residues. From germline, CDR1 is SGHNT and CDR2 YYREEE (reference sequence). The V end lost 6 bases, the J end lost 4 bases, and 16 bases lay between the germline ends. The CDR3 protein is CASTDTGIGETQYF. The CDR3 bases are TGTGCCAGCACCGATACCGGGATTGGAGAGACCCAGTACTTC.

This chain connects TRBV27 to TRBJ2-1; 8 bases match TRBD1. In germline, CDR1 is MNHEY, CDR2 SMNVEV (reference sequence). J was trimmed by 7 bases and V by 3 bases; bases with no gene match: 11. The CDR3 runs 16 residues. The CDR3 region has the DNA TGTGCCAGCAGTTTCCCCGGGACAGGTCGCAGGAATGAGCAGTTCTTC. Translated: CASSFPGTGRRNEQFF.

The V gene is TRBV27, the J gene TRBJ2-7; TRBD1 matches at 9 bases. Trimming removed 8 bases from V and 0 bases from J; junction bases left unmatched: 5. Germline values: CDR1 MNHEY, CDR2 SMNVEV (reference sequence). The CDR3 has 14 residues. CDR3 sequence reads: CASRRGQGSYEQYF. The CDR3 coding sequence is TGTGCCAGCCGTAGGGGACAGGGCTCCTACGAGCAGTACTTC.

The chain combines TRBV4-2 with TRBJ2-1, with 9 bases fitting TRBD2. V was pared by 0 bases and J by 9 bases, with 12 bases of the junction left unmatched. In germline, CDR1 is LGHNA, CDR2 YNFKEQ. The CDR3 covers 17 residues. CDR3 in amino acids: CASSQDGVGREGAEQFF. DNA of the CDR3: TGTGCCAGCAGCCAAGATGGGGTAGGGCGGGAGGGGGCTGAGCAGTTCTTC.

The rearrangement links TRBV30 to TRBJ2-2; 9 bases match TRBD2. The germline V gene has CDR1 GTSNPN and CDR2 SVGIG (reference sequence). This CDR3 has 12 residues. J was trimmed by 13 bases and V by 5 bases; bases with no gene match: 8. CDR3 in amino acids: CAWATSGPRLFF. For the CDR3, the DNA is TGTGCCTGGGCGACTAGCGGACCCCGGCTGTTTTTT.

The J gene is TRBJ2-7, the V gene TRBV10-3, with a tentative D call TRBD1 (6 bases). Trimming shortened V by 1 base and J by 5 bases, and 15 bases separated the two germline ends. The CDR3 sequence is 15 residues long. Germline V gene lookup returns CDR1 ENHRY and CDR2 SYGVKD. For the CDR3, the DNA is TGTGCCATCAGTGAGTTGGGGACAAGAGGGAACGAGCAGTACTTC. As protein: CAISELGTRGNEQYF.

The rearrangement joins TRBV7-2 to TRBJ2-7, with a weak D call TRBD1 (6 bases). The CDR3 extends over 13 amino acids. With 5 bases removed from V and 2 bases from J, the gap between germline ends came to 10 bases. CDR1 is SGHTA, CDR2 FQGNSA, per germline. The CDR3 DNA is TGTGCCAGCAGCCTAGGACAGCCCTACGAGCAGTACTTC. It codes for CASSLGQPYEQYF. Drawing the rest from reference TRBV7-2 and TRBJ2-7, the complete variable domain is GAGVSQSPSNKVTEKGKDVELRCDPISGHTALYWYRQSLGQGLEFLIYFQGNSAPDKSGLPSDRFSAERTGGSVSTLTIQRTQQEDSAVYLCASSLGQPYEQYFGPGTRLTVT.